This passage covers 31 T cell receptor beta chains from one sample sequenced in a study of CD8+ T cells in alopecia areata. The authors extracted RNA and reverse transcribed it into cDNA as the sequencing template. Method: immunoSEQ multiplex PCR; TCRdb's copy keeps in-frame clones and lacks some. Of approximately 180,000 clones listed, around three fifths are singletons. The specimen comprised CD4+ T cells sorted from blood, sampled at week 0. These receptors all come from a human donor with alopecia areata.

This clone was recorded once. The gene calls are TRBV2 and TRBJ1-5, with D possibly matching TRBD1 (5 bases). In germline, CDR1 is SNHLY, CDR2 FYNNEI. CDR3 length equals 15 residues. V was pared by 7 bases and J by 0 bases, with 13 bases between. CDR3 protein: CASTLDRVSNQPQHF. In nucleotides, the CDR3 is TGTGCCAGCACCTTAGACAGAGTTAGCAATCAGCCCCAGCATTTT.

The chain uses TRBV5-1 and TRBJ2-2; perhaps D is TRBD1 or TRBD2 (5 bases each). The CDR3 totals 13 residues. Germline-derived CDR1 and CDR2 are SGHRS and YFSETQ. With 4 bases removed from V and 1 base from J, the gap between germline ends came to 5 bases. This CDR3 reads CASSGGNTGELFF. The CDR3 DNA is TGCGCCAGCAGCGGGGGGAACACCGGGGAGCTGTTTTTT. Drawing the rest from reference TRBV5-1 and TRBJ2-2, the complete variable domain is KAGVTQTPRYLIKTRGQQVTLSCSPISGHRSVSWYQQTPGQGLQFLFEYFSETQRNKGNFPGRFSGRQFSNSRSEMNVSTLELGDSALYLCASSGGNTGELFFGEGSRLTVL.

This clone has more than one count but fewer than ten. Here the CDR3 reads CSVGQLLTDTQYF. In DNA, the CDR3 is TGCAGCGTCGGACAACTATTAACAGATACGCAGTATTTT. The gene calls are TRBV29-1 and TRBJ2-3, with a tentative D call TRBD1 (5 bases). Trimming removed 6 bases at V and 3 bases at J, with 13 bases between. CDR3 size: 13 residues. The V gene's germline CDR1 is SQVTM and CDR2 ANQGSEA.

The chain has TRBV5-1 and TRBJ1-1; 8 nucleotides align to TRBD1. V was pared by 4 bases and J by 7 bases, with 6 bases of the junction left unmatched. The CDR3 is 13 amino acids. Germline CDR1 is SGHRS and CDR2 is YFSETQ. The CDR3 sequence: CASSGQGFDEAFF. The CDR3 bases are TGCGCCAGCAGCGGACAGGGTTTTGATGAAGCTTTCTTT.

The rearrangement uses TRBV30 and TRBJ2-7, with TRBD2 as a possible D gene (5 bases). The ends were cut back, 1 base at V and 6 bases at J, with 13 bases in the middle. This CDR3 spans 13 amino acids. Germline V CDR1 and CDR2: GTSNPN, SVGIG (reference sequence). The chain's CDR3 is CAWSGLSIGEQYF. The CDR3 DNA follows: TGTGCCTGGAGTGGACTAAGTATAGGCGAGCAGTACTTC.

The chain recombines TRBV7-2 with TRBJ2-7, with D perhaps given as TRBD1 or TRBD2 (5 bases each). The CDR3 has 18 amino acids. V dropped 3 bases and J dropped 4 bases, with 25 bases sitting between them. Germline V lookup: CDR1 SGHTA, CDR2 FQGNSA. CDR3 residues: CASSFEGLWGPTLYEQYF. CDR3 bases: TGTGCCAGCAGCTTCGAAGGGTTATGGGGACCTACCCTTTACGAGCAGTACTTC.

This clone was counted a few times. The V and J genes are TRBV7-9 and TRBJ1-4; the match to TRBD1 covers 7 bases. The J segment lost 7 bases and the V segment lost 2 bases, leaving 4 bases of the junction unmatched. This CDR3 has 14 amino acids. The germline CDR1 and CDR2 sequences are SEHNR and FQNEAQ (reference sequence). The CDR3 region has the DNA TGTGCCAGCAGCTTAACTTACAGGGGTGAAAAACTGTTTTTT. This codes for CASSLTYRGEKLFF.

This clone appeared once. The chain employs TRBV19 and TRBJ1-6; TRBD1 might be the D (5 bases). Germline lookup yields CDR1 LNHDA and CDR2 SQIVND (reference sequence). The CDR3 is made up of 13 amino acids. V was shortened by 3 bases and J by 6 bases, with 6 bases between the two germline ends. CDR3 region: CASSIGGNSPLHF. CDR3 nucleotides: TGTGCCAGTAGTATTGGGGGTAATTCACCCCTCCACTTT. The variable domain in full, with the rest retrieved from reference TRBV19 and TRBJ1-6, is DGGITQSPKYLFRKEGQNVTLSCEQNLNHDAMYWYRQDPGQGLRLIYYSQIVNDFQKGDIAEGYSVSREKKESFPLTVTSAQKNPTAFYLCASSIGGNSPLHFGNGTRLTVT.

The gene calls are TRBV4-1 and TRBJ1-5, with 7 bases identical to TRBD1. The CDR3 has 14 amino acids. Germline CDR1 reads MGHRA; CDR2 reads YSYEKL. V shed 4 bases and J 7 bases; nucleotides not matched to a gene: 7. CDR3 DNA: TGCGCCAGCAGCCGACAGGGTGGGTCACAGCCCCAGCATTTT. Translation gives CASSRQGGSQPQHF.

The CDR3, as DNA: TGTGCCAGCAGCAAGCACACTGAAGCTTTCTTT. This translates into CASSKHTEAFF. J is TRBJ1-1 and V is TRBV7-2, with no clear D. The germline gives CDR1 SGHTA, CDR2 FQGNSA. This CDR3 spans 11 amino acids. V was cut by 5 bases and J by 3 bases, with 4 bases left in between.

The chain carries TRBV6-5 and TRBJ1-5; D possibly corresponds to TRBD1 (6 bases). The germline V gene encodes CDR1 MNHEY and CDR2 SVGAGI. The CDR3 consists of 15 residues. V was pared by 7 bases and J by 3 bases, with 16 bases between. The CDR3 region is CASKPRQAINQPQHF. Written as DNA, the CDR3 is TGTGCCAGCAAACCCAGACAGGCCATCAATCAGCCCCAGCATTTT.

This CDR3 reads CASSAVQAGSPLHF. The DNA of the CDR3 is TGTGCCAGCAGCGCGGTGCAGGCGGGTTCACCCCTCCACTTT. The chain employs TRBV7-9 and TRBJ1-6, with D unclear. The V gene's germline CDR1 is SEHNR and CDR2 FQNEAQ (reference sequence). Trimming stripped 5 bases from V and 9 bases from J, with 14 bases between. The CDR3 has 14 residues.

This clone was detected only a few times. The same CDR3 is also encoded by other DNA sequences in this sample. The chain uses TRBV29-1 and TRBJ2-7, with D possibly TRBD1 on 6 matching bases. Germline lookup yields CDR1 SQVTM and CDR2 ANQGSEA. The CDR3 has 11 residues. V lost 6 bases to trimming and J lost 4 bases, with 10 bases between them. CDR3: CSVSRGYEQYF. As DNA, the CDR3 is TGCAGCGTCTCCAGGGGATACGAGCAGTACTTC.

This clone was picked up a small number of times. The chain links TRBV10-3 to TRBJ1-3, with 7 bases lining up with TRBD1. The CDR3 loop spans 15 amino acids. Germline V lookup: CDR1 ENHRY, CDR2 SYGVKD. The CDR3 region has the DNA TGTGCGATTGGACAGGCCCACCTCTCTGGAAACACCATATATTTT. Its translation: CAIGQAHLSGNTIYF.

This clone was observed a handful of times. This chain connects TRBV7-2 to TRBJ1-1; the match to TRBD1 covers 7 bases. The CDR3 sequence is 15 residues long. The J segment lost 4 bases and the V segment lost 5 bases, leaving 10 bases of the junction unmatched. Germline CDR1 and CDR2: SGHTA and FQGNSA. The CDR3 sequence: CASSLRTGFGTEAFF. The CDR3 coding sequence is TGTGCCAGCAGCCTGCGGACAGGTTTCGGCACTGAAGCTTTCTTT.

This clone was counted between two and nine times. The J gene is TRBJ2-5, the V gene TRBV6-5, with D perhaps matching TRBD2 (5 bases). The CDR3 extends over 12 amino acids. CDR1 is MNHEY and CDR2 is SVGAGI in the germline V gene. The ends were cut back, 5 bases at V and 6 bases at J, with 10 bases in the middle. The CDR3 DNA is TGTGCCAGCAGTGAAGCGGCGCAGACCCAGTACTTC. It yields the protein CASSEAAQTQYF.

This chain joins TRBV30 and TRBJ2-7; D perhaps matches TRBD2 (6 bases). In germline, CDR1 is GTSNPN, CDR2 SVGIG (reference sequence). CDR3 size: 13 residues. CDR3 nucleotide sequence: TGTGCTTGGGGGAGGACCCCCCAGGGAGAGCAGTACTTC. It translates to CAWGRTPQGEQYF.

There are a few counts of this clone. V is TRBV19 and J is TRBJ2-3; 7 bases map to TRBD1. The length of the CDR3 is 13 residues. J was trimmed by 7 bases and V by 8 bases; bases with no gene match: 9. In germline, CDR1 is LNHDA, CDR2 SQIVND (reference sequence). DNA for the CDR3: TGTGCCAGTCAAAAACTACAGGGGAATACGCAGTATTTT. Its translation: CASQKLQGNTQYF. The whole variable domain, filled in from reference TRBV19 and TRBJ2-3, reads DGGITQSPKYLFRKEGQNVTLSCEQNLNHDAMYWYRQDPGQGLRLIYYSQIVNDFQKGDIAEGYSVSREKKESFPLTVTSAQKNPTAFYLCASQKLQGNTQYFGPGTRLTVL.

CDR3 nucleotides: TGTGCCAGCAGCTTGGCCGATGGGGGCCGCACCGGGGAGCTGTTTTTT. Translation: CASSLADGGRTGELFF. V is TRBV5-4 and J is TRBJ2-2, with D perhaps matching TRBD1 (6 bases). The V and J ends lost 0 bases and 4 bases respectively, with 13 bases between them. Germline values: CDR1 SGHNT, CDR2 YYREEE (reference sequence). CDR3 length equals 16 residues.

This sequence joins TRBV29-1 and TRBJ2-1; D is perhaps TRBD2 (5 bases). The CDR3 extends over 14 amino acids. Germline V gene sequence: CDR1 SQVTM, CDR2 ANQGSEA. Trimming left V 3 bases short and J 5 bases short, with 14 bases between. The CDR3 sequence: CSVDRSGKDNEQFF. As DNA, the CDR3 is TGCAGCGTTGATCGTTCGGGGAAGGACAATGAGCAGTTCTTC.

CDR3 DNA sequence: TGTGCCACCAGCGAGGGACTAGCTTCAGAGACCCAGTACTTC. Its protein product is CATSEGLASETQYF. The V call is TRBV15, the J call TRBJ2-5; TRBD2 agrees at 9 bases. Germline CDR1 LNHNV, CDR2 YYDKDF (reference sequence). The CDR3 is 14 residues long. Trimming took 5 bases from V and 4 from J; bases not matched to a gene: 5.

The chain joins TRBV30 to TRBJ2-5; the D gene is possibly TRBD1 (5 bases). There are 12 residues in the CDR3. V was cut by 5 bases and J by 1 base, with 8 bases left in between. The V gene's germline CDR1 is GTSNPN and CDR2 SVGIG (reference sequence). The CDR3 coding sequence is TGTGCCTGGGGCAGGGCCCAAGAGACCCAGTACTTC. It translates to CAWGRAQETQYF.

This clone has only a few counts. The chain recombines TRBV29-1 with TRBJ2-7; 7 nucleotides match TRBD1. Trimming at V came to 6 bases and at J to 2 bases, leaving 10 bases not matched to a gene. Germline V lookup: CDR1 SQVTM, CDR2 ANQGSEA. The CDR3 sequence is 14 residues long. CDR3 coding DNA: TGCAGCGTCAAGGTAGACAGGGCCCCCTACGAGCAGTACTTC. This sequence encodes CSVKVDRAPYEQYF.

As for this clone: A read error may produce the germline difference seen at one junction end. This specimen includes other DNA sequences encoding the same CDR3. The gene calls are TRBV30 and TRBJ1-5; no clear D. The CDR3 is 13 residues long. Germline values: CDR1 GTSNPN, CDR2 SVGIG (reference sequence). The CDR3: CAWSARSNQPQHF. The CDR3 region has the DNA TGTGCCTGGAGTGCGCGTAGCAATCAGCCCCAACATTTT.

This rearrangement joins TRBV6-5 to TRBJ1-2; TRBD1 matches 7 bases. The CDR3 is 15 residues long. Trimming cost V 4 bases and J 4 bases; bases outside gene matches: 9. Germline CDR1 reads MNHEY; CDR2 reads SVGAGI. CDR3 residues: CASSSDTGEGYGYTF. DNA for the CDR3: TGTGCCAGCAGTTCAGACACAGGGGAAGGCTATGGCTACACCTTC.

The chain combines TRBV6-1 with TRBJ1-2; possible D gene TRBD1, 5 bases. Germline lookup yields CDR1 MNHNS and CDR2 SASEGT. Between the trimmed V and J ends, which lost 0 bases and 8 bases, there was a span of 7 bases. The CDR3 covers 12 residues. In DNA, the CDR3 is TGTGCCAGCAGTGAAGCAAGGGGAGGCTACACCTTC. Its protein is CASSEARGGYTF.

The chain couples TRBV30 to TRBJ1-5; a possible D gene is TRBD1 (6 bases). CDR1 and CDR2 (germline): GTSNPN, SVGIG (reference sequence). The length of the CDR3 is 14 residues. Trimming took off 1 base at V and 1 base at J, with 8 bases between the two ends. In nucleotides, the CDR3 is TGTGCCTGGAGTGGGACAGCGAGCAATCAGCCCCAGCATTTT. As protein: CAWSGTASNQPQHF.

J is TRBJ2-5 and V is TRBV4-1, with 14 nucleotides matching TRBD2. The length of the CDR3 is 18 residues. CDR1 is MGHRA, CDR2 YSYEKL, per germline. The J segment lost 3 bases and the V segment lost 10 bases, leaving 16 bases of the junction unmatched. CDR3 in DNA: TGCGCCACCCAGACGGAGGGACTAGCGGGGGTTTCTAAAGAGACCCAGTACTTC. It encodes CATQTEGLAGVSKETQYF.

This clone has more than one count but fewer than ten. The chain joins TRBV5-6 to TRBJ1-2; D is uncertain. The germline V and J ends were trimmed by 4 bases and 4 bases, with 8 bases remaining between them. Germline V gene lookup returns CDR1 SGHDT and CDR2 YYEEEE. The CDR3 is 12 residues long. The CDR3 protein is CASSKASYGYTF. CDR3 in DNA: TGTGCCAGCAGCAAAGCGAGCTATGGCTACACCTTC.

J is TRBJ2-7 and V is TRBV19; TRBD1 or TRBD2 may be the D gene (5 bases each). Germline CDR1 LNHDA, CDR2 SQIVND (reference sequence). With 6 bases removed from V and 9 bases from J, the gap between germline ends came to 18 bases. This CDR3 has 13 amino acids. In DNA form, the CDR3 reads TGTGCCAGTAGCCGGGACCGCGATAGGGTGCAGTACTTC. Protein sequence: CASSRDRDRVQYF.

This clone was counted only a few times. J is TRBJ1-1 and V is TRBV19; D is unresolved. The V and J ends lost 3 bases and 7 bases respectively, with 12 bases between them. Germline CDR1 and CDR2: LNHDA and SQIVND (reference sequence). The CDR3 runs 13 residues. DNA for the CDR3: TGTGCCAGTAGTATGGGGTCGTACGGTGAAGCTTTCTTT. Its protein is CASSMGSYGEAFF.